The clone carrying this TCR beta chain showed up many times. Its antigen is currently unknown. Single cDNA molecules in the library carried unique molecular identifiers attached during preparation. Original data processing: Counting gave a median of around 89,000 TCRs per sample, with values ranging from about 23,224 to 700,000. TCRdb reprocessed the RACE reads with MiXCR, giving one entry per CDR3 protein. It is TCRdb's table, rather than the study itself, that gives the V and J calls and clone size. The sample lists approximately 350,000 distinct CDR3 sequences; about 6% were seen once. Regarding time point: patch test 2, 6 weeks after DPC sensitization. Treatment described: therapeutic diphenylcyclopropenone sensitization with weekly scalp DPC. V gave up 0 bases and J gave up 0 bases, with 15 bases separating them. Germline CDR1 reads DFQATT; CDR2 reads SNEGSKA (reference sequence). This CDR3 is 16 amino acids long.

The data originate from a study of human T cells and chemical hapten exposure. On the study more broadly: All patients underwent weekly scalp dosing with diphenylcyclopropenone for the full roughly 25-week study. The study's findings and limits: Expanded TCRs showed more large CDR3 clusters than pre-sensitization or healthy control sets.

This specimen consisted of whole blood, obtained in connection with sensitization to the hapten diphenylcyclopropenone (DPC). The sequence was obtained from a woman aged 18 to 35 with alopecia areata. Some clones in this sample may be carry-over from other donors' samples. The rearrangement links TRBV20-1 to TRBJ2-7, with D unresolved. CDR3 DNA: TGCAGTGCTAGAGATCCTCAGCTCCGTAGCTCCTACGAGCAGTACTTC. Protein product: CSARDPQLRSSYEQYF.